This TCR beta chain was observed in a study of T and B cells in COVID-19 patients. TRB rearrangements were amplified by multiplex PCR with BIOMED2 TRB-A/B primers. TCRdb reanalysed the multiplex PCR reads using MiXCR and keeps one entry per CDR3 protein. Of 20,000 to 25,000 distinct CDR3 sequences in the sample, 25% to 35% were seen once. Blood genomic DNA input for TRB amplification was roughly 220-500 ng. V shed 2 bases and J shed 2 bases, with 10 bases lying between them. The CDR3 contains 15 residues. Germline V lookup: CDR1 SGHAT, CDR2 FQNNGV. Sequenced: blood. V gene TRBV11-2 combines with J gene TRBJ2-1, with D perhaps matching TRBD1 (6 bases). The TCR comes from a human donor who had recovered from COVID-19. The CDR3 reads CASSLPPGAYNEQFF. CDR3 DNA sequence: TGTGCCAGCAGCTTACCCCCAGGGGCCTACAATGAGCAGTTCTTC.